The clone carrying this T cell receptor (beta chain) was seen repeatedly, ten times or more. Its specificity is unknown. This specimen comes from a study of response to subunit inactivated influenza vaccine. CDR1 SGHTA and CDR2 FQGTGA come from the germline V gene. This CDR3 contains 15 residues. V shed 6 bases, J shed 8 bases, and the junction held 13 bases outside the gene matches. One entry per CDR3 protein results from TCRdb running MiXCR on the RT-PCR reads. The table has a few hundred thousand distinct CDR3 sequences, less than 15% seen once. Findings and caveats of the study: Each seasonal influenza vaccination, the authors suggested, recruits few new T cells.

The sequences come from PBMCs from blood, collected 11 to 12 days after vaccination. The sequence was obtained from a man aged 50 to 60 who received an inactivated influenza vaccine. The J gene is TRBJ2-1, the V gene TRBV7-3; 7 bases match TRBD2. Here the CDR3 reads CASSFQLSGIYEQFF. The CDR3 bases are TGTGCCAGCAGTTTCCAGCTAAGCGGGATCTATGAGCAGTTCTTC.